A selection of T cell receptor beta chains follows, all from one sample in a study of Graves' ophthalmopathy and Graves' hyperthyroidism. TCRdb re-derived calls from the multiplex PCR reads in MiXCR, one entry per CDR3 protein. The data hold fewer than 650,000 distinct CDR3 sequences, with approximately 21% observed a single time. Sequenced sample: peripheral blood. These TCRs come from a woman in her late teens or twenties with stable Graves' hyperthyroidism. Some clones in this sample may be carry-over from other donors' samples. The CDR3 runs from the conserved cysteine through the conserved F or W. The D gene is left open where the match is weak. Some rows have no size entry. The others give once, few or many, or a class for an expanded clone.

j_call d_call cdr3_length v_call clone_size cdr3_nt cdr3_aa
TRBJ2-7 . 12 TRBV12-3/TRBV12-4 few TGTGCCAGCAGTTCCACCAACGCCCGGCAGTACTTC CASSSTNARQYF
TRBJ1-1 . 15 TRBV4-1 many TGCGCCAGCAGCCCAGGACAGCTGAGGAACACTGAAGCTTTCTTT CASSPGQLRNTEAFF
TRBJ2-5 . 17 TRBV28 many TGTGCCAGCAGTTTATTCAGGGGAGGGTTAACTCCAGAGACCCAGTACTTC CASSLFRGGLTPETQYF
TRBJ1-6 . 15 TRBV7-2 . TGTGCCAGCAGCGCCAGGGACGGAGGTTTCGCACCCCTCCACTTT CASSARDGGFAPLHF
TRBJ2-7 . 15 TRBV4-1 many TGCGCCAGCACCCAAGGGAGCCGACCCACCCACGAGCAGTACTTC CASTQGSRPTHEQYF
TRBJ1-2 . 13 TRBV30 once TGTGCCTGGAGCTCGGAAGGGAACTATGGCTACACCTTC CAWSSEGNYGYTF
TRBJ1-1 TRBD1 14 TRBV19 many TGTGCCAGTACCCCTCGACAGGGGAACACTGAAGCTTTCTTT CASTPRQGNTEAFF
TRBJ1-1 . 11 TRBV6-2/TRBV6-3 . TGTGCCAGCAGTTTACATTTTGAAGCTTTCTTT CASSLHFEAFF
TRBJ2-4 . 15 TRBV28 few TGTGCCAGCAGTTTCTACTTAGCAGTTAAAAACATTCAGTACTTC CASSFYLAVKNIQYF
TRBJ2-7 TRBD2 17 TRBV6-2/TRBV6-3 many TGTGCCAGCAGTGCCGGGACTAGCGGGAGATCCACCTACGAGCAGTACTTC CASSAGTSGRSTYEQYF
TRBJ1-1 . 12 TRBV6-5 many TGTGCCAGCAGTTACCGGGGCTCTGAAGCTTTCTTT CASSYRGSEAFF
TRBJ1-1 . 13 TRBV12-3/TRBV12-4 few TGTGCCAGCAGTACGACCTTGGGAACTGAAGCTTTCTTT CASSTTLGTEAFF
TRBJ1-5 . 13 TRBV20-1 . TGCAGTGCTAGGGTTGATAGCAATCAGCCCCAGCATTTT CSARVDSNQPQHF
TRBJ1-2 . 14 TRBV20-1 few TGCAGTGCTAACCGGGACCTCAGTAACTATGGCTACACCTTC CSANRDLSNYGYTF
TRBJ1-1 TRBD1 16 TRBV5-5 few TGTGCCAGCAGCTTGCGACAGGGAATAGAAGGAACTGAAGCTTTCTTT CASSLRQGIEGTEAFF
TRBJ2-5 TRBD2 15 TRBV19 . TGTGCCAGTAGTATAGCCCCCCAGCGGGGACAGACCCAGTACTTC CASSIAPQRGQTQYF
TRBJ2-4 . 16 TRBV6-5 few TGTGCCAGCAGTTACAGGGGCGGGATAGCCAAAAACATTCAGTACTTC CASSYRGGIAKNIQYF
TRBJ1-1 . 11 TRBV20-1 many TGCAGTGCTGGGGACATCATTGAAGCTTTCTTT CSAGDIIEAFF
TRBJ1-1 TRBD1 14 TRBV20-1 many TGCAGTGCACTGGACAGGGGGCAGTACGGTGAAGCTTTCTTT CSALDRGQYGEAFF
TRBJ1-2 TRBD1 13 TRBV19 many TGTGCCAGTAAGATACAGGGGACCTATGGCTACACCTTC CASKIQGTYGYTF
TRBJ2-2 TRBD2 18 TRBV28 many TGTGCCAGCAAATGGACTAGCCTCGGCCCTTCGCTGTCCGGGGAGCTGTTTTTT CASKWTSLGPSLSGELFF
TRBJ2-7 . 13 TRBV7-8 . TGTGCCAGCAGCACGACCCCGACAGGCCCCAAGTACTTC CASSTTPTGPKYF
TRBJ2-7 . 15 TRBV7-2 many TGTGCCAGCAGCTTAGCGCTCCAGGGGACCTACGAGCAGTACTTC CASSLALQGTYEQYF
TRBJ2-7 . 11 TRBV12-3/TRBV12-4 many TGTGCCAGCAGGTCCGGGACTTATCTGTACTTC CASRSGTYLYF
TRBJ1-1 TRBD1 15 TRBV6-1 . TGTGCCAGCAGACGGGGACAGGTCACTCCCACTGAAGCTTTCTTT CASRRGQVTPTEAFF
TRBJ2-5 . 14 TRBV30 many TGTGCCTGGAGTGTGTGGGATAGCCAAGAGACCCAGTACTTC CAWSVWDSQETQYF
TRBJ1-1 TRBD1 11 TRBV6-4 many TGTGCCAGCAGTCGACAGGGAACGCCTTTCTTT CASSRQGTPFF
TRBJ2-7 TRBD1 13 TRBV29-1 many TGCAGCGTCTGGGGACAGGGAAATGGCGAGCAGTACTTC CSVWGQGNGEQYF
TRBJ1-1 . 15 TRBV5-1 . TGCGCCAGCAGCTTATTGGGACGACGGAACACTGAAGCTTTCTTT CASSLLGRRNTEAFF
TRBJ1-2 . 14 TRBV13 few TGTGCCAGCAGCAAACACGGACAGAACTATGGCTACACCTTC CASSKHGQNYGYTF
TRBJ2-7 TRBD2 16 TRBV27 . TGTGCCAGCAGTTTATCTCCTAGCGGGCGGTCCTACGAGCAGTACTTC CASSLSPSGRSYEQYF
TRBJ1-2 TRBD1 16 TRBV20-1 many TGCAGTGCTAGAGATGGGGACAGGGGGGCCAACTATGGCTACACCTTC CSARDGDRGANYGYTF
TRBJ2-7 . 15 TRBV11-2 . TGTGCCAGCAGCTTAGAATCGGGGTTAGGCTACGAGCAGTACTTC CASSLESGLGYEQYF
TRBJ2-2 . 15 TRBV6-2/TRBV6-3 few TGTGCCTGCAGTGGACGGGGACACAACACCGGGGAGCTGTTTTTT CACSGRGHNTGELFF
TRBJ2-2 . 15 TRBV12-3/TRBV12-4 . TGTGCCAGCAGTTTGGTCCCCAAGGGGGCCGGGGAGCTGTTTTTT CASSLVPKGAGELFF
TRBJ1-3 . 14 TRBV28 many TGTGCCAGCAGTCTTAGATACGGCGGAAACACCATATATTTT CASSLRYGGNTIYF
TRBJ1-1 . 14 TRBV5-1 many TGCGCCAGCAGCTGGCTGGACAGGAACACTGAAGCTTTCTTT CASSWLDRNTEAFF
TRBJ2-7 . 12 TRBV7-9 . TGTGCCAGCAGCGTCAGTCTCTCCGAGCAGTACTTC CASSVSLSEQYF
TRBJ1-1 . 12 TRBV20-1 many TGCAGTGCTAGAGTCCGAGGCACTGAAGCTTTCTTT CSARVRGTEAFF
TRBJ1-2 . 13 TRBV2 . TGTGCCAGCAGTGAGAACAGGGAGGCTGGCTACACCTTC CASSENREAGYTF
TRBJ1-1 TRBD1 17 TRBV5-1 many TGCGCCAGCAGCTTGGCCTTAACAGGGGGACAGAGCACTGAAGCTTTCTTT CASSLALTGGQSTEAFF
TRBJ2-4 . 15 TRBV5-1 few TGCGCCAGCAGCTTGTCGGGACAGAGGGGGGACATTCAGTACTTC CASSLSGQRGDIQYF
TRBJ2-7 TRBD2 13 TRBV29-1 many TGCAGCGTTGGGGGCGGGAGGGCGTACGAGCAGTACTTC CSVGGGRAYEQYF
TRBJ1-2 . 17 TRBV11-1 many TGTGCCAGCAGCTTAATCGGTCGGATAGAATGGATCAATGGCTACACCTTC CASSLIGRIEWINGYTF
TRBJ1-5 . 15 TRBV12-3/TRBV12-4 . TGTGCCAGCAGTTTTACCAGGTCCGGGGATCAGCCCCAGCATTTT CASSFTRSGDQPQHF
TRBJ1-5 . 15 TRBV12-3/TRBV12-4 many TGTGCCAGCAGCGAACCGGGACCGCGCTTGGGACCCCAGCATTTT CASSEPGPRLGPQHF
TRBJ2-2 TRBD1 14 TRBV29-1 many TGCAGCGTCCAGGGACAGCTGAACACCGGGGAGCTGTTTTTT CSVQGQLNTGELFF
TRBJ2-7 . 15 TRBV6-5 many TGTGCCAGCAGCCCTTACAGGGGAGGTAGTTACGAGCAGTACTTC CASSPYRGGSYEQYF
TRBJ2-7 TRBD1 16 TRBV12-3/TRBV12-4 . TGTGCCAGCAGTTTGACAACCGGGACAGGGTCCTACGAGCAGTACTTC CASSLTTGTGSYEQYF